This TCR beta chain was profiled in a study of early T cells in non-severe SARS-CoV-2 infection. Across the study: It was bulk RNA from unsorted whole blood that was sequenced, and the chains were unpaired. Points from the study as a whole: Matching against VDJdb likely underestimated virus-specific expansions, favoring anti-spike CD8.

Unique molecular identifiers (one per individual cDNA molecule) were attached. In TCRdb, the 5' RACE reads were re-called with MiXCR into one record per CDR3 protein. The repertoire holds under 100,000 distinct CDR3 sequences, with around 15% as singletons. Concerning this clonotype: Its antigen is unidentified.

V gave up 5 bases and J gave up 2 bases, with 13 bases separating them. The CDR3 loop spans 14 amino acids. Per the germline V gene, CDR1 is MNHEY and CDR2 is SMNVEV (reference sequence). The TCR originated in an adult who was a healthcare worker with PCR-confirmed SARS-CoV-2 infection or an uninfected control (not recorded which). The specimen was whole blood. The rearrangement joins TRBV27 to TRBJ2-7, with D hard to call. CDR3 region: CASSTPSRPYEQYF. In DNA form, the CDR3 reads TGTGCCAGCAGTACCCCGTCCAGGCCCTACGAGCAGTACTTC.